The rows below give T cell receptor beta chains drawn from one sample of a study of blood T cell repertoires in COVID-19. Produced via immunoSEQ multiplex PCR; TCRdb's table is partial and in-frame only. Found here are about 180,000 clones, 89% of them singletons; the top ten hold approximately 2%. Sequenced sample: peripheral blood. The source of these receptors is a man aged 18 to 29 who had recovered from COVID-19. CDR3s include the opening cysteine and the closing phenylalanine or tryptophan. Each record gives: CDR3 DNA, CDR3 protein, J gene, D gene, V gene, clone size. The D gene is left open where the match is weak. Clone size, where shown, is once, few, many, or a class for clones that have expanded.

DNA: TGTGCCAGCAGCCAAGAAAAGACTAGCGTCTACAATGAGCAGTTCTTC; CDR3: CASSQEKTSVYNEQFF; J: TRBJ2-1; D: TRBD2; V: TRBV4-2; size: -
DNA: TGTGCCAGCAGCCGACAGGGTGGTAGTGGGAATGAGCAGTTCTTC; CDR3: CASSRQGGSGNEQFF; J: TRBJ2-1; D: TRBD1; V: TRBV7-6; size: -
DNA: TGTGCCAGCAGCCCCAGGGGGCAGGAGCAGTACTTC; CDR3: CASSPRGQEQYF; J: TRBJ2-7; D: TRBD1; V: TRBV2; size: -
DNA: TGTGCCAGCAGTTTTAGGTACAGCCAAGAGACCCAGTACTTC; CDR3: CASSFRYSQETQYF; J: TRBJ2-5; D: -; V: TRBV27; size: -
DNA: TGTGCCAGCAGCCCCGAGGACAGGGGGTCCAATCAGCCCCAGCATTTT; CDR3: CASSPEDRGSNQPQHF; J: TRBJ1-5; D: TRBD1; V: TRBV7-2; size: -
DNA: TGTGCCAGCAGTGTTACGGGAGGGGGGGAGACCCAGTACTTC; CDR3: CASSVTGGGETQYF; J: TRBJ2-5; D: TRBD2; V: TRBV2; size: few
DNA: TGTGCCAGTCGCTGGAGAAACCAAGAGACCCAGTACTTC; CDR3: CASRWRNQETQYF; J: TRBJ2-5; D: -; V: TRBV19; size: once
DNA: TGTGCCAGCAGTTACTACGGACTAGTGAACACCGGGGAGCTGTTTTTT; CDR3: CASSYYGLVNTGELFF; J: TRBJ2-2; D: TRBD2; V: TRBV6-2/TRBV6-3; size: once
DNA: TGTGCCAGCAGTTCATTCGGGACAGGGGGAGGGGGCTACACCTTC; CDR3: CASSSFGTGGGGYTF; J: TRBJ1-2; D: TRBD1; V: TRBV28; size: -
DNA: TGTGCCATCAGTGAAGGGGCAGGGGGAAAATCCTACGAGCAGTACTTC; CDR3: CAISEGAGGKSYEQYF; J: TRBJ2-7; D: TRBD1; V: TRBV10-3; size: -